This passage covers 5 T cell receptor beta chains from one sample sequenced in a study of vaccination and CD4 T cells after COVID-19. Treatment given: roughly ten-day PBMC culture with coronavirus spike peptide pools or control peptides (ViraFEST assay). Collection of the unexposed donor's CD4+ T cells took place before the COVID-19 pandemic (2011-2018). The Oncomine TCR Beta short-read assay sequenced DNA from cultured CD4+ T cells. TCRdb reprocessed the PCR reads via MiXCR and lists one record per CDR3 protein. The sample shows 6,600 or so distinct CDR3 sequences, about a third of them seen only once. No cognate antigen is known for these TCRs. Sequencing input: CD4+ T cells from blood, cultured in vitro. These receptors all stem from a human donor in good health.

The rearrangement links TRBV14 to TRBJ2-1; 8 nucleotides agree with TRBD2. The CDR3 spans 17 residues. Germline V gene data show CDR1 as SGHDN and CDR2 as FVKESK. V dropped 1 base and J dropped 7; count of bases not matched to a gene: 12. CDR3 nucleotide sequence: TGTGCCAGCAGCCAAGGCCCCTCGGGGGGGAGATGGAATGAGCAGTTCTTC. This translates into CASSQGPSGGRWNEQFF. Variable domain in full (rest from reference TRBV14 and TRBJ2-1): EAGVTQFPSHSVIEKGQTVTLRCDPISGHDNLYWYRRVMGKEIKFLLHFVKESKQDESGMPNNRFLAERTGGTYSTLKVQPAELEDSGVYFCASSQGPSGGRWNEQFFGPGTRLTVL.

CDR3 residues: CASSLRGGGIDTQYF. CDR3 DNA sequence: TGTGCCAGCAGTCTCCGGGGGGGCGGAATAGATACGCAGTATTTT. V is TRBV5-5 and J is TRBJ2-3, with 8 bases aligning to TRBD2. Germline V gene sequence: CDR1 SGHKS, CDR2 YYEKEE (reference sequence). CDR3 size: 15 residues. V was clipped by 5 bases and J by 5 bases; unmatched bases: 10.

This clonotype has only a few counts. The V gene is TRBV19, the J gene TRBJ1-1; maybe TRBD1 (6 bases). This CDR3 contains 13 residues. Trimming stripped 7 bases from V and 4 bases from J, with 13 bases between. The V gene's germline CDR1 is LNHDA and CDR2 SQIVND (reference sequence). The CDR3 coding sequence is TGTGCCAGTAATACAGGGAGAACCACTGAAGCTTTCTTT. It yields the protein CASNTGRTTEAFF. The full variable domain, with the rest looked up from reference TRBV19 and TRBJ1-1, is DGGITQSPKYLFRKEGQNVTLSCEQNLNHDAMYWYRQDPGQGLRLIYYSQIVNDFQKGDIAEGYSVSREKKESFPLTVTSAQKNPTAFYLCASNTGRTTEAFFGQGTRLTVV.

This clonotype appeared a few times. The genes are TRBV2 and TRBJ1-1; D unresolved. This CDR3 has 13 residues. The germline V gene encodes CDR1 SNHLY and CDR2 FYNNEI. Deletions cut 8 bases from V and 7 bases from J, with 17 bases between. The CDR3 DNA follows: TGTGCCAGCGAATGGGAAGGTGCGTTTGAAGCTTTCTTT. This gives the protein CASEWEGAFEAFF.

This clonotype has just a few counts. The gene calls are TRBV12-3 or TRBV12-4 and TRBJ1-1, with 8 positions matching TRBD1. The V segment lost 6 bases and the J segment 8 bases; nucleotides outside the gene matches: 2. CDR3 length: 11 amino acids. The CDR3 nucleotides read TGTGCCAGCAGCCGGACAGGGGAAGCTTTCTTT. Translation gives CASSRTGEAFF.